These 14 T cell receptor beta chains were all obtained from the same sample, sequenced in a study of T cell responses to AZD1222 COVID-19 vaccine (dated by TCRdb to the early 2020s). The library was obtained by the immunoSEQ multiplex PCR assay. The table was pulled from immuneACCESS by TCRdb, which kept in-frame rearrangements only. Such tables lose some clones; where checked, under half of the loss comes from unresolved V genes, and the rest has no known cause. This sample gives some 150,000 clones in total; more than 85% of them show up just once. The top ten clonotypes cover approximately 0.88% of the sample. Reading the label with the study, this specimen's time point is: baseline before first vaccination. Sample: peripheral blood, taken on day 0 of AZD1222 vaccination. Receptors were obtained from an adult in good health.

This chain joins TRBV28 and TRBJ1-2, with D possibly matching TRBD1 (5 bases). The V and J ends lost 6 bases and 1 base respectively, with 15 bases between them. This CDR3 spans 15 amino acids. In germline, CDR1 is MDHEN, CDR2 SYDVKM. The CDR3 region has the DNA TGTGCCAGCAGACTAAAGGGGCCCCTTAACTATGGCTACACCTTC. Amino acid sequence: CASRLKGPLNYGYTF.

The genes are TRBV27 and TRBJ1-5; D ambiguous. V gave up 6 bases and J gave up 9 bases, with 6 bases separating them. Germline assignment: CDR1 MNHEY and CDR2 SMNVEV (reference sequence). CDR3 length: 10 residues. The CDR3 loop is CASRPGPQHF. CDR3 nucleotide sequence: TGTGCCAGCAGACCAGGGCCCCAGCATTTT.

This rearrangement joins TRBV18 to TRBJ1-6, with a weak D call TRBD1 (5 bases). This CDR3 contains 14 residues. The V and J ends lost 4 bases and 8 bases respectively, with 12 bases between them. Per the germline V gene, CDR1 is KGHSH and CDR2 is LQKENI. This CDR3 reads CASSLSQGYSPLHF. CDR3 nucleotides: TGTGCCAGCTCACTGTCTCAGGGTTATTCACCCCTCCACTTT.

The CDR3 DNA reads TGTGCCAGCAGGCGAAGGGACAGGGAGGGCTACACCTTC. Translation gives CASRRRDREGYTF. The chain joins TRBV5-8 to TRBJ1-2, with TRBD1 matching 9 bases. The germline V gene encodes CDR1 SGHTS and CDR2 YDEGEE. Trimming removed 5 bases from V and 8 bases from J; junction bases left unmatched: 7. The CDR3 has 13 amino acids.

This chain joins TRBV10-3 and TRBJ2-1; 7 bases fit TRBD1. The trim removed 0 bases at V and 4 bases at J, leaving 15 bases unmatched. CDR1 is ENHRY, CDR2 SYGVKD, per germline. The CDR3 runs to 19 residues. The CDR3 loop reads CAISESIRTGQLGYNEQFF. The CDR3 coding sequence is TGTGCCATCAGTGAGTCGATAAGGACAGGCCAGCTCGGGTACAATGAGCAGTTCTTC.

Worth noting for this clone: The junction differs from germline at one of its ends, possibly a read error. The V call is TRBV4-2, the J call TRBJ1-1; D may be TRBD1 (5 bases). The CDR3 runs 13 residues. Germline V lookup: CDR1 LGHNA, CDR2 YNFKEQ. CDR3 bases: TGTGCCAGCAGACAAGGGGCGGCGCTCCAAGCTTTCTTT. This translates into CASRQGAALQAFF.

This clone was seen only once. The chain has TRBV28 and TRBJ1-2; D call uncertain. The CDR3 loop spans 12 amino acids. V was trimmed by 3 bases and J by 2 bases, leaving 4 bases between them. Looked up from germline, CDR1 is MDHEN and CDR2 is SYDVKM. CDR3 nucleotides: TGTGCCAGCAGTTTCAGAAACTATGGCTACACCTTC. This translates into CASSFRNYGYTF.

The gene calls are TRBV5-1 and TRBJ2-1; 10 positions agree with TRBD2. There are 21 residues in the CDR3. Germline V gives CDR1 SGHRS, CDR2 YFSETQ. V lost 4 bases and J lost 0; bases outside the gene matches: 19. CDR3 loop: CASSHYPSGGVWRGSYNEQFF. DNA for the CDR3: TGCGCCAGCAGCCACTATCCTAGCGGGGGAGTTTGGAGGGGCTCCTACAATGAGCAGTTCTTC.

This clone appeared once. This chain links TRBV2 with TRBJ1-1; D is ambiguous. V lost 3 bases and J lost 7, with 12 bases in between. The CDR3 extends over 13 amino acids. Germline assignment: CDR1 SNHLY and CDR2 FYNNEI. CDR3 residues: CASSDFRAREAFF. DNA for the CDR3: TGTGCCAGCAGTGATTTCAGAGCCCGTGAAGCTTTCTTT.

The V call is TRBV10-3, the J call TRBJ1-2, with a possible D match to TRBD1 (5 bases). Trimming took off 2 bases at V and 6 bases at J, with 10 bases between the two ends. This CDR3 contains 13 residues. Germline assignment: CDR1 ENHRY and CDR2 SYGVKD. CDR3 nucleotide sequence: TGTGCCATCAGTGAGGACAGCCGGCATGGCTACACCTTC. Translating gives CAISEDSRHGYTF.

The genes are TRBV10-3 and TRBJ2-7; 9 nucleotides align to TRBD2. The V gene's germline CDR1 is ENHRY and CDR2 SYGVKD. The CDR3 is made up of 16 amino acids. J lost 2 bases, V lost 8 bases, and 13 bases had no gene match. DNA of the CDR3: TGTGCCATCCAGGGACTAGCCAAAGCGGGAACCTACGAGCAGTACTTC. This codes for CAIQGLAKAGTYEQYF.

This clone has just one count. This rearrangement joins TRBV4-1 to TRBJ1-5; 7 bases are a match to TRBD1. The CDR3 spans 16 residues. J was trimmed by 0 bases and V by 2 bases; bases with no gene match: 4. CDR1 is MGHRA and CDR2 is YSYEKL in the germline V gene. The CDR3 sequence is CASSQPGQFSNQPQHF. As DNA, the CDR3 is TGCGCCAGCAGCCAACCGGGACAGTTTAGCAATCAGCCCCAGCATTTT.

About this clone: The identical CDR3 is also encoded by other nucleotide sequences in the sample. This chain uses TRBV6-1 with TRBJ1-2; D gene unclear. Germline CDR1 reads MNHNS; CDR2 reads SASEGT. The CDR3 is 13 amino acids. V lost 0 bases, J lost 2 bases, and 4 bases lay in between. CDR3 region: CASSEAGNYGYTF. CDR3 bases: TGTGCCAGCAGTGAAGCAGGGAACTATGGCTACACCTTC.

This clone showed up just once. The gene calls are TRBV16 and TRBJ2-6; TRBD1 matches 7 bases. V shed 4 bases, J shed 2 bases, and the junction held 8 bases outside the gene matches. The germline gives CDR1 KGHSY, CDR2 FQNENV. This CDR3 region has 17 residues. CDR3 bases: TGTGCCAGCAGCCTTTCTAAGACAGGGCCTGGGGCCAACGTCCTGACTTTC. Translated, it gives CASSLSKTGPGANVLTF.